The clone carrying this T cell receptor (beta chain) was found once. This sample is drawn from a study of blood T cell repertoires in COVID-19. The wider study: COVID-19 samples from acute and convalescent phases originated in the United States, Italy and Spain. PBMCs, B-cell-depleted T cells, or T cells provided the cDNA or gDNA that made up the material.

From germline, CDR1 is KGHSH and CDR2 LQKENI. The V and J ends lost 3 bases and 0 bases respectively, with 12 bases between them. This CDR3 is 15 amino acids long. TCRdb keeps only in-frame clones here, not all; method: immunoSEQ multiplex PCR. The sample carries about 180,000 clones, about 80% recorded once. Sequenced sample: peripheral blood. This receptor was obtained from a man in his 70s with active or convalescent COVID-19. The chain recombines TRBV18 with TRBJ2-7; D unclear. The CDR3 DNA follows: TGTGCCAGCTCACCCCAAGCGCCCAGCTCCTACGAGCAGTACTTC. Protein sequence: CASSPQAPSSYEQYF.